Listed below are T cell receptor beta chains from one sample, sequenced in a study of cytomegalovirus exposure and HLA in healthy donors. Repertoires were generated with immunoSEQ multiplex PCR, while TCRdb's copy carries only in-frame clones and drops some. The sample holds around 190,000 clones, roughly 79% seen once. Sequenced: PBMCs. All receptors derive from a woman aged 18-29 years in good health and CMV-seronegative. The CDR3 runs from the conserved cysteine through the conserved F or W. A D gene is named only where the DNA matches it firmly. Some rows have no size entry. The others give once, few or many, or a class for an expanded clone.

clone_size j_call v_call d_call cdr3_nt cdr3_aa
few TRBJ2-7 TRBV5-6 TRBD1 TGTGCCAGCAGCCGTGACGACAGGGATTTCTCCGAGCAGTACTTC CASSRDDRDFSEQYF
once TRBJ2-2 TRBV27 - TGTGCCAGCAGTTTGGGGACACACAGTAACACCGGGGAGCTGTTTTTT CASSLGTHSNTGELFF
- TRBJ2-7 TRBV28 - TGTGCCAGCAGCCCGGACATAGGCACCTCCTACGAGCAGTACTTC CASSPDIGTSYEQYF
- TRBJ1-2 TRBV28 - TGTGCCAGCAGTTCCTCCCGGACTTATGGCTACACCTTC CASSSSRTYGYTF
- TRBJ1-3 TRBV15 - TGTGCCACCAGCAGAGACCAGGGTCCTGGAAACACCATATATTTT CATSRDQGPGNTIYF
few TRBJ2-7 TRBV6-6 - TGTGCCAGCAGTTACGGAGTCTCCTACGAGCAGTACTTC CASSYGVSYEQYF
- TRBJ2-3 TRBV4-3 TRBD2 TGCGCCAGCAGCCAAACCGGGACTAGCGGGAGGACAGATACGCAGTATTTT CASSQTGTSGRTDTQYF
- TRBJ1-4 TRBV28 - TGTGCCAGCAGCCGGGTTGACGGGGAAAAACTGTTTTTT CASSRVDGEKLFF
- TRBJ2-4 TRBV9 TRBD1 TGTGCCAGCAGCGTAGGGACAGGGGGCGGAAACATTCAGTACTTC CASSVGTGGGNIQYF
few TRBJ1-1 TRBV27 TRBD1 TGTGCCAGCAGTCCTGGGACAGGGGGCTCTGAAGCTTTCTTT CASSPGTGGSEAFF
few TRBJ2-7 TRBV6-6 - TGTGCCAGCAGCCGCCCTCCGGAGGTTTACGAGCAGTACTTC CASSRPPEVYEQYF
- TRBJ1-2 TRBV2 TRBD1 TGTGCCAGCAGTGGGGACAGGGGGCCTGTAGACGGTGGCTACACCTTC CASSGDRGPVDGGYTF